This T cell receptor (beta chain) was found in a study of T-cell reconstitution after alpha-beta-depleted transplantation in children. TCRbeta library construction was performed incorporating unique molecular identifiers. Each CDR3 protein gets one entry after TCRdb re-called the PCR reads with MiXCR. Among around 120,000 distinct CDR3 sequences listed, more than 20% were seen once. Study outcomes and limitations: T-cell numbers and diversity one year post-transplant derived largely from freshly generated T cells. Surviving thymic progenitors and recipient T cells were the source of high TCRbeta diversity at day 60 in some patients.

This clonotype was seen repeatedly, ten times or more. Its cognate antigen is unknown. Germline V gene lookup returns CDR1 SGHTA and CDR2 FQGNSA. V was pared by 8 bases and J by 0 bases, with 10 bases of the junction left unmatched. The CDR3 sequence is 16 residues long. This receptor was obtained from a male patient between 2 and 10 years old who had a stem cell transplant for chronic granulomatous disease, so the T cells may come from the graft donor. Here the sequenced sample was PBMCs, mostly from graft donor cells, taken 180 days after TCRalphabeta/CD19-depleted stem cell transplant. The chain links TRBV7-2 to TRBJ2-5; TRBD2 aligns across 9 bases. The CDR3 DNA sequence: TGTGCCAGCTCCCCGCGGACTAGCGCTTACCAAGAGACCCAGTACTTC. Protein sequence: CASSPRTSAYQETQYF. Looking up the rest from reference TRBV7-2 and TRBJ2-5 gives the full variable domain: GAGVSQSPSNKVTEKGKDVELRCDPISGHTALYWYRQSLGQGLEFLIYFQGNSAPDKSGLPSDRFSAERTGGSVSTLTIQRTQQEDSAVYLCASSPRTSAYQETQYFGPGTRLLVL.